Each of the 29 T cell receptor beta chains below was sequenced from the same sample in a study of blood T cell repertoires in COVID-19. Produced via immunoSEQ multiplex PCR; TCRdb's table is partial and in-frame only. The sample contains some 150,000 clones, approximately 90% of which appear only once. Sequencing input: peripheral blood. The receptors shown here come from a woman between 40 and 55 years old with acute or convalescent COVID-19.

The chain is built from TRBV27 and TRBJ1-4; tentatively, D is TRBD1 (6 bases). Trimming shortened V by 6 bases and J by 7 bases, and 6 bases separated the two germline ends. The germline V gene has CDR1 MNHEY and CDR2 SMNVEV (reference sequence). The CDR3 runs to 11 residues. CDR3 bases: TGTGCCAGCAGCAGGGGTGAAAAACTGTTTTTT. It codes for CASSRGEKLFF. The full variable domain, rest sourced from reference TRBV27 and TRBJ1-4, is EAQVTQNPRYLITVTGKKLTVTCSQNMNHEYMSWYRQDPGLGLRQIYYSMNVEVTDKGDVPEGYKVSRKEKRNFPLILESPSPNQTSLYFCASSRGEKLFFGSGTQLSVL.

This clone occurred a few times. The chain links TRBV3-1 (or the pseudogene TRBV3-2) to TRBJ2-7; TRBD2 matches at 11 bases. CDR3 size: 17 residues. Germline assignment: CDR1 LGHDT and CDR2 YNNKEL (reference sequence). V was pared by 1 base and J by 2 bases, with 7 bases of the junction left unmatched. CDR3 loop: CASSQASGGTLTYEQYF. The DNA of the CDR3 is TGTGCCAGCAGCCAAGCTAGCGGGGGGACCTTAACCTACGAGCAGTACTTC.

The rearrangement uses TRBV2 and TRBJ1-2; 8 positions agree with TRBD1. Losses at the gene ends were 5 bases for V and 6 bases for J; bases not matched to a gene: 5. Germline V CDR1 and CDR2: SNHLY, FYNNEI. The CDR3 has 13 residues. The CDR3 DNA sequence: TGTGCCAGCAGTTCTCAGGGGGCGGATGGCTACACCTTC. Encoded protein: CASSSQGADGYTF. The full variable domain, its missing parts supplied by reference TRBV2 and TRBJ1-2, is EPEVTQTPSHQVTQMGQEVILRCVPISNHLYFYWYRQILGQKVEFLVSFYNNEISEKSEIFDDQFSVERPDGSNFTLKIRSTKLEDSAMYFCASSSQGADGYTFGSGTRLTVV.

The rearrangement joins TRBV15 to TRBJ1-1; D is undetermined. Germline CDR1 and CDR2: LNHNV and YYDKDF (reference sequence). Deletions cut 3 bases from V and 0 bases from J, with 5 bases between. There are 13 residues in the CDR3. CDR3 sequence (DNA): TGTGCCACCAGCAGTTTATTGAACACTGAAGCTTTCTTT. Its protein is CATSSLLNTEAFF.

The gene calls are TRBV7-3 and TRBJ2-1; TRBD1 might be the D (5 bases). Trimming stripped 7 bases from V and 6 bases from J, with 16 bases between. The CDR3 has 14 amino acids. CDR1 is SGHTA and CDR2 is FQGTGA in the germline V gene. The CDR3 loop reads CASNPDGAPNEQFF. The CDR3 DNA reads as TGTGCCAGCAATCCCGATGGGGCCCCCAATGAGCAGTTCTTC.

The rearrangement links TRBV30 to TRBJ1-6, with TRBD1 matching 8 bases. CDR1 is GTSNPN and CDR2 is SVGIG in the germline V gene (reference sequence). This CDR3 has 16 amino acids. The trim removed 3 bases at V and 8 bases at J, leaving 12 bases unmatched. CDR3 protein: CAWSLGMQGADSPLHF. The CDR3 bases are TGTGCCTGGAGCCTCGGAATGCAGGGGGCGGATTCACCCCTCCACTTT.

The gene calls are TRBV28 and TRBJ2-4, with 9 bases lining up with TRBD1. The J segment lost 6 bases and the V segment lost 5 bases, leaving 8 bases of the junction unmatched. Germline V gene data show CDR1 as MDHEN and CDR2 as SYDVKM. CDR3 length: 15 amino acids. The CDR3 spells CASSGGPGQGNIQYF. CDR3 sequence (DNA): TGTGCCAGCAGTGGGGGCCCGGGACAGGGAAACATTCAGTACTTC.

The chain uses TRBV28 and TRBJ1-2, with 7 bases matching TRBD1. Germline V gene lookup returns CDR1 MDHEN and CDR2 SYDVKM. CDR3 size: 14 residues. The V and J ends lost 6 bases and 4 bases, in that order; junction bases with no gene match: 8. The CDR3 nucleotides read TGTGCCAGCAGCGAAGGGGGCGTGGGCTATGGCTACACCTTC. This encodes CASSEGGVGYGYTF.

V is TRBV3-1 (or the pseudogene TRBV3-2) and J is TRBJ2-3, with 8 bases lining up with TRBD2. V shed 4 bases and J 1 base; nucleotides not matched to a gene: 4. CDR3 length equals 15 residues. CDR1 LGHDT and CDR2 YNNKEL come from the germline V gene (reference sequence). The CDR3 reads CASSPETSGTDTQYF. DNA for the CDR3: TGTGCCAGCAGCCCGGAGACTAGCGGCACAGATACGCAGTATTTT.

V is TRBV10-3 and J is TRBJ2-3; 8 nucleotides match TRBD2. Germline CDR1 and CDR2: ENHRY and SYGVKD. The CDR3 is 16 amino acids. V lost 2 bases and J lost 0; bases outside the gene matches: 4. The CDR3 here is CAISEVASGSTDTQYF. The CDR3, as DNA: TGTGCCATCAGTGAGGTGGCTAGCGGGAGCACAGATACGCAGTATTTT.

The CDR3: CASSEWQANSPLHF. For the CDR3, the DNA is TGCGCCAGCAGTGAGTGGCAGGCCAATTCACCCCTCCACTTT. The chain couples TRBV10-2 to TRBJ1-6; no firm D call. Trimming stripped 1 base from V and 7 bases from J, with 8 bases between. The CDR3 loop spans 14 amino acids. Germline loops: CDR1 WSHSY, CDR2 SAAADI.

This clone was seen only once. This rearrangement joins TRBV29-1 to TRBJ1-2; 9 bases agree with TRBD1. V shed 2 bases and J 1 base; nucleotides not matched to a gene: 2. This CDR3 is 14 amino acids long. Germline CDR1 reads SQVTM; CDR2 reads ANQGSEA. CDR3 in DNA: TGCAGCGTTGAAACGGGACAGGGTAACTATGGCTACACCTTC. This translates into CSVETGQGNYGYTF.

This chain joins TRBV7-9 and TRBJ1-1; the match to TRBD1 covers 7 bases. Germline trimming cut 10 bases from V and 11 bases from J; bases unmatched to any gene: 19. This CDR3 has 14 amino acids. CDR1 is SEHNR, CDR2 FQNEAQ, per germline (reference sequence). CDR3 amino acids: CAINPNEGGAGAFF. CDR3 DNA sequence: TGTGCCATCAATCCCAACGAAGGGGGCGCGGGGGCTTTCTTT.

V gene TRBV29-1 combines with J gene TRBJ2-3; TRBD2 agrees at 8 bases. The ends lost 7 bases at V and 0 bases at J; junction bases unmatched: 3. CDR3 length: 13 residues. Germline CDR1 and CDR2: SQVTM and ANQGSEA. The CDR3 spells CSAQRESTDTQYF. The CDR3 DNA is TGCAGCGCCCAGCGGGAGAGCACAGATACGCAGTATTTT.

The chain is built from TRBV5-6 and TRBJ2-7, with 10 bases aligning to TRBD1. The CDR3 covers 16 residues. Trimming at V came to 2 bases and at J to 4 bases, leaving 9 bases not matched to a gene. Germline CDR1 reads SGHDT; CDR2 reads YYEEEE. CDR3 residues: CASSFGQGVIRYEQYF. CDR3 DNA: TGTGCCAGCAGCTTTGGACAGGGGGTGATCCGGTACGAGCAGTACTTC.

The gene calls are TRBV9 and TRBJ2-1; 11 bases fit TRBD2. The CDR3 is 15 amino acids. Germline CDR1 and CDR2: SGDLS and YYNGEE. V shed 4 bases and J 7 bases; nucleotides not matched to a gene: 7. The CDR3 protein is CASSITSGSRNEQFF. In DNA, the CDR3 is TGTGCCAGCAGCATAACTAGCGGGAGTAGAAATGAGCAGTTCTTC.

For the CDR3, the DNA is TGTGCCAGCGTTTTGGCGGGGGGGTACAATGAGCAGTTCTTC. Its translation: CASVLAGGYNEQFF. This chain joins TRBV2 and TRBJ2-1; the match to TRBD2 covers 9 bases. This CDR3 comprises 14 residues. J gave up 4 bases and V 8 bases, and 6 bases lay outside the gene matches. Germline CDR1 reads SNHLY; CDR2 reads FYNNEI.

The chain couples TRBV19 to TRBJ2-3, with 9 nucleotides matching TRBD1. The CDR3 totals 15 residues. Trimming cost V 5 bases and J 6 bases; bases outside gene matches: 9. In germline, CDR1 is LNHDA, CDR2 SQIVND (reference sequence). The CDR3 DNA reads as TGTGCCAGTAGTCAAACCGGGACAGGGACCGATACGCAGTATTTT. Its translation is CASSQTGTGTDTQYF.

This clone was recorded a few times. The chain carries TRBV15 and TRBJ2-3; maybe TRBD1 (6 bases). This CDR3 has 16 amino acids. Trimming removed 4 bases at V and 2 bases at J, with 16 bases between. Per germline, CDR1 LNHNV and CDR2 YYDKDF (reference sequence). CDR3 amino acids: CATSKGHQGSTDTQYF. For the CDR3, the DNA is TGTGCCACCAGCAAAGGTCATCAGGGGTCCACAGATACGCAGTATTTT.

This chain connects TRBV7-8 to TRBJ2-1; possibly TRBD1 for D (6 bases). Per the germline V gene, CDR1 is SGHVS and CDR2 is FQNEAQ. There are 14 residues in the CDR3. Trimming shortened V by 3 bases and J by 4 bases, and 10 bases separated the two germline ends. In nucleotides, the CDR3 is TGTGCCAGCAGCTTCGACAGGAATTACAATGAGCAGTTCTTC. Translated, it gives CASSFDRNYNEQFF.

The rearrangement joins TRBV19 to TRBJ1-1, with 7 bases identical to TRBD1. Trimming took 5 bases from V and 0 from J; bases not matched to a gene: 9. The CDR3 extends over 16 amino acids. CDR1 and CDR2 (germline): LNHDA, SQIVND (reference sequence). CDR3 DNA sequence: TGTGCCAGTAGTCCGTATGACGGGACAGTGAACACTGAAGCTTTCTTT. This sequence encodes CASSPYDGTVNTEAFF.

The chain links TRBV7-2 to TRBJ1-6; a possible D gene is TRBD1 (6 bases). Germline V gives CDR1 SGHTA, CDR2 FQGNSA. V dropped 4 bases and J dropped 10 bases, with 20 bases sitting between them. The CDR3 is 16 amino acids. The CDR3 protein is CASSSRSGRGGSPLHF. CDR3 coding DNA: TGTGCCAGCAGCTCGCGATCGGGCAGGGGTGGATCACCCCTCCACTTT.

As DNA, the CDR3 is TGTGCCAGCAGCTTATCGTCAGGTAGAGACGAGCAGTACTTC. It is translated as CASSLSSGRDEQYF. The rearrangement uses TRBV7-8 and TRBJ2-7, with no clear D. Trimming removed 2 bases at V and 5 bases at J, with 13 bases between. CDR1 SGHVS and CDR2 FQNEAQ come from the germline V gene. The length of the CDR3 is 14 residues.

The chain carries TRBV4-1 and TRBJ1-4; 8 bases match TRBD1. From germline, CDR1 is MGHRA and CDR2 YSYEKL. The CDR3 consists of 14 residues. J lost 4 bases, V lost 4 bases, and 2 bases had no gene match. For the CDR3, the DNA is TGCGCCAGCAGCCTTACAGGGGGTAATGAAAAACTGTTTTTT. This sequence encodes CASSLTGGNEKLFF.

In nucleotides, the CDR3 is TGTGCCAGCAGCAAAGGCAGGGGGCGGCAGCCCCAGCATTTT. It encodes CASSKGRGRQPQHF. This chain uses TRBV21-1 with TRBJ1-5; the table's D call, TRBD1, has no DNA check behind it. TRBV21-1 is recorded as a pseudogene. This CDR3 contains 14 residues.

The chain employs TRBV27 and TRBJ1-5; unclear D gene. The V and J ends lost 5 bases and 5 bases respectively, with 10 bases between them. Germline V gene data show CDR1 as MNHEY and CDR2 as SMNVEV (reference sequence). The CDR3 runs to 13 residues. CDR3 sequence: CASSPSSYQPQHF. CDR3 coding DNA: TGTGCCAGCAGTCCGTCTTCGTATCAGCCCCAGCATTTT.

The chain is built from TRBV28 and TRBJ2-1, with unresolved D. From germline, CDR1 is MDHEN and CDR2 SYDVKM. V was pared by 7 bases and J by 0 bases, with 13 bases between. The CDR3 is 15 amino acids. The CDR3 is CASTAPVSSYNEQFF. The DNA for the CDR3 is TGTGCCAGCACTGCGCCTGTAAGCTCCTACAATGAGCAGTTCTTC.

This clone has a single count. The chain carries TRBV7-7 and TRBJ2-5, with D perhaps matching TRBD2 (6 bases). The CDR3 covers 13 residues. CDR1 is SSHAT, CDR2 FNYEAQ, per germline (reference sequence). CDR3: CATGGSRRETQYF. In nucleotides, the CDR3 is TGTGCTACCGGGGGTTCGAGGCGGGAGACCCAGTACTTC.

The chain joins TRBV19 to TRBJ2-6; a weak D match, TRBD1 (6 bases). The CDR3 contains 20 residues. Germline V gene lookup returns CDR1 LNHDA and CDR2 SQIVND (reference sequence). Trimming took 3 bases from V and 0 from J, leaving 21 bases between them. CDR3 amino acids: CASSIEQGNERYSGANVLTF. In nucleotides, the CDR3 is TGTGCCAGTAGTATTGAACAGGGTAATGAGCGGTACTCTGGGGCCAACGTCCTGACTTTC.